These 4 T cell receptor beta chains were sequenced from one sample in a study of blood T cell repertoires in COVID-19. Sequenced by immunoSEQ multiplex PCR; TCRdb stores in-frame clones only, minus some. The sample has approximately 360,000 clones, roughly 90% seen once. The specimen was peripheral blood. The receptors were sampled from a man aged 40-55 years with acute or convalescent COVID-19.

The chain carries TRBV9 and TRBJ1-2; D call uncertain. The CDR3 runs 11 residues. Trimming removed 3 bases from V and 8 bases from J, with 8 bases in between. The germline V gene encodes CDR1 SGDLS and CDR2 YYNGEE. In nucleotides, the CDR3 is TGTGCCAGCAGCGGGCATCAAGGCTACACCTTC. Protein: CASSGHQGYTF. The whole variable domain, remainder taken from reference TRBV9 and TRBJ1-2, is DSGVTQTPKHLITATGQRVTLRCSPRSGDLSVYWYQQSLDQGLQFLIQYYNGEERAKGNILERFSAQQFPDLHSELNLSSLELGDSALYFCASSGHQGYTFGSGTRLTVV.

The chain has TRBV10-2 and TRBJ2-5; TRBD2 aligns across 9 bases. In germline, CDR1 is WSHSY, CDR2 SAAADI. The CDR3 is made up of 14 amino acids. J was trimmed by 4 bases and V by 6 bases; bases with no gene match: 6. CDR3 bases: TGCGCCAGCAGAAGTAGCGGGAGCGGAGAGACCCAGTACTTC. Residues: CASRSSGSGETQYF.

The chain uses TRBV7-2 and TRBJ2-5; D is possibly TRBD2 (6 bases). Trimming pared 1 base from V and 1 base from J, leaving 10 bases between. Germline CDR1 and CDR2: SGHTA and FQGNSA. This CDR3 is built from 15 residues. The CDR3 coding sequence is TGTGCCAGCAGCTTAGTCGGAGGGGCCCAAGAGACCCAGTACTTC. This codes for CASSLVGGAQETQYF.

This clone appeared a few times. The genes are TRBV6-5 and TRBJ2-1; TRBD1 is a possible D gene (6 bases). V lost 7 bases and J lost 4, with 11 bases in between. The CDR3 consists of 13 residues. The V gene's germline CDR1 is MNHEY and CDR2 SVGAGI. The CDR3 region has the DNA TGTGCCAGCAAGGTGACAGGTTACAATGAGCAGTTCTTC. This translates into CASKVTGYNEQFF.